A single sample is the source of the 32 T cell receptor beta chains below, sequenced in a study of Ad26.COV2.S vaccination and SARS-CoV-2 variants. Measured with immunoSEQ multiplex PCR; TCRdb has only the in-frame clones, and not every one. This sample yields under 550,000 clones, of which roughly 90% are seen a single time; 3.5% to 4% belongs to the top ten. As for treatment: approximately 18 received Ad26.COV2.S at low or high dose, single or two shots; about 5 received placebo; per-sample allocation not given. Samples came from day 63 after the first vaccine or placebo injection. The input for sequencing was peripheral blood, taken in a trial of Ad26.COV2.S vaccine versus placebo. These receptors were collected from a person aged 18-60 years who received the Ad26.COV2.S COVID-19 vaccine or a placebo.

This clone was found once. The V and J genes are TRBV5-1 and TRBJ2-1, with D perhaps TRBD1 (6 bases). Germline assignment: CDR1 SGHRS and CDR2 YFSETQ. V was shortened by 4 bases and J by 8 bases, with 16 bases between the two germline ends. CDR3 size: 14 residues. This chain's CDR3 is CASSRRDTVDEQFF. CDR3 coding DNA: TGCGCCAGCAGCCGTCGGGACACGGTCGATGAGCAGTTCTTC.

This chain links TRBV2 with TRBJ2-1, with D perhaps matching TRBD2 (6 bases). This CDR3 has 14 amino acids. Germline CDR1 is SNHLY and CDR2 is FYNNEI. V lost 7 bases to trimming and J lost 4 bases, with 14 bases between them. CDR3 sequence (DNA): TGTGCCAGCAAGGGGCGGCGGGGTTACAATGAGCAGTTCTTC. The encoded protein is CASKGRRGYNEQFF.

The chain uses TRBV5-1 and TRBJ2-7, with 9 bases fitting TRBD1. The length of the CDR3 is 14 residues. Germline trimming cut 4 bases from V and 0 bases from J; bases unmatched to any gene: 2. Germline V gives CDR1 SGHRS, CDR2 YFSETQ. The DNA of the CDR3 is TGCGCCAGCAGCAGACAGGGGGACTCCTACGAGCAGTACTTC. Its protein product is CASSRQGDSYEQYF.

This clone was recorded once. The CDR3 region has the DNA TGTGCCAGCAGTTTGGGACAGGGTGAGCAGCCCCAGCATTTT. Protein: CASSLGQGEQPQHF. The chain links TRBV6-2 or TRBV6-3 to TRBJ1-5; 9 positions agree with TRBD1. V trimming: 4 bases; J trimming: 7 bases; junction bases outside the gene matches: 5. The CDR3 length is 14 residues. Germline CDR1 reads MNHEY; CDR2 reads SVGEGT.

The chain has TRBV5-4 and TRBJ1-1; D remains unclear. V was pared by 5 bases and J by 1 base, with 9 bases between. The CDR3 is 13 amino acids. Germline lookup yields CDR1 SGHNT and CDR2 YYREEE (reference sequence). CDR3 nucleotide sequence: TGTGCCAGCAGTTTTGCCTCGAACACTGAAGCTTTCTTT. Residues: CASSFASNTEAFF.

The genes are TRBV6-5 and TRBJ2-1; 8 nucleotides line up with TRBD2. The CDR3 is 15 residues long. Per the germline V gene, CDR1 is MNHEY and CDR2 is SVGAGI. The junction had 5 bases not matched to a gene; V was cut back by 6 bases and J by 1 base. The CDR3 nucleotides read TGTGCCAGCAGCGGGAGCGGGGGATCCTACAATGAGCAGTTCTTC. It translates to CASSGSGGSYNEQFF.

The J gene is TRBJ1-1, the V gene TRBV12-5; unclear D gene. The germline V gene has CDR1 LGHNT and CDR2 FRNRAP. CDR3 size: 15 residues. V was trimmed by 2 bases and J by 3 bases, leaving 13 bases between them. The DNA of the CDR3 is TGTGCTAGTGGTTTGAATGGAGGGAAGGACACTGAAGCTTTCTTT. Protein product: CASGLNGGKDTEAFF.

The chain combines TRBV7-2 with TRBJ2-1, with TRBD2 identical over 9 bases. V lost 5 bases to trimming and J lost 10 bases; unmatched junction nucleotides: 18. The CDR3 spans 17 residues. Germline V CDR1 and CDR2: SGHTA, FQGNSA. The CDR3 nucleotides are TGTGCCAGCAGCAATTTTGACTTCCGATTAGCGGGGGTAGAGCAGTTCTTC. This codes for CASSNFDFRLAGVEQFF. Drawing the rest from reference TRBV7-2 and TRBJ2-1, the complete variable domain is GAGVSQSPSNKVTEKGKDVELRCDPISGHTALYWYRQSLGQGLEFLIYFQGNSAPDKSGLPSDRFSAERTGGSVSTLTIQRTQQEDSAVYLCASSNFDFRLAGVEQFFGPGTRLTVL.

The chain is built from TRBV5-5 and TRBJ1-1, with 8 nucleotides matching TRBD1. The CDR3 has 13 residues. V lost 7 bases, J lost 1 base, and 3 bases stayed unmatched. CDR1 and CDR2 (germline): SGHKS, YYEKEE (reference sequence). The CDR3 region has the DNA TGTGCCAGCGCCGGGACAGGGAACACTGAAGCTTTCTTT. As protein: CASAGTGNTEAFF.

J is TRBJ1-1 and V is TRBV18, with D possibly TRBD1 on 6 matching bases. V was shortened by 8 bases and J by 3 bases, with 16 bases between the two germline ends. This CDR3 spans 14 amino acids. CDR1 and CDR2 from the germline V gene are KGHSH and LQKENI. CDR3 protein: CASRPQGFDTEAFF. The CDR3 DNA follows: TGTGCCAGCCGCCCTCAGGGGTTCGACACTGAAGCTTTCTTT. Supplemented by reference TRBV18 and TRBJ1-1, the full variable domain reads NAGVMQNPRHLVRRRGQEARLRCSPMKGHSHVYWYRQLPEEGLKFMVYLQKENIIDESGMPKERFSAEFPKEGPSILRIQQVVRGDSAAYFCASRPQGFDTEAFFGQGTRLTVV.

This chain's CDR3 is CASSYSSGVNEKLFF. The CDR3 coding sequence is TGTGCCAGCAGTTACTCGTCAGGTGTAAATGAAAAACTGTTTTTT. The V gene is TRBV6-2 or TRBV6-3, the J gene TRBJ1-4; D unresolved. This CDR3 spans 15 amino acids. Germline V gene data show CDR1 as MNHEY and CDR2 as SVGEGT. Between the trimmed V and J ends, which lost 0 bases and 5 bases, there was a span of 10 bases.

The chain joins TRBV27 to TRBJ1-4; D perhaps matches TRBD1 (5 bases). Germline lookup yields CDR1 MNHEY and CDR2 SMNVEV (reference sequence). CDR3 size: 15 residues. Trimming removed 2 bases from V and 8 bases from J, with 15 bases in between. CDR3 sequence (DNA): TGTGCCAGCAGTTTAAATTACGGGACTCGGGAAAAACTGTTTTTT. Translation: CASSLNYGTREKLFF.

Only one count was recorded for this clone. The chain is built from TRBV6-5 and TRBJ1-2, with TRBD1 matching over 7 bases. The germline gives CDR1 MNHEY, CDR2 SVGAGI. J was trimmed by 4 bases and V by 6 bases; bases with no gene match: 11. CDR3 length: 15 amino acids. The CDR3 coding sequence is TGTGCCAGCAGCATGGGGGCAGGGGGTGGCTATGGCTACACCTTC. As protein: CASSMGAGGGYGYTF.

Note on this clone: Different DNA sequences within this sample yield the same CDR3. The chain combines TRBV19 with TRBJ1-5; possibly TRBD1 for D (6 bases). Germline CDR1 LNHDA, CDR2 SQIVND (reference sequence). The CDR3 covers 14 residues. Between the trimmed V and J ends, which lost 0 bases and 4 bases, there was a span of 7 bases. CDR3 nucleotide sequence: TGTGCCAGTAGTATAGACAGGGGTAATCAGCCCCAGCATTTT. The encoded protein is CASSIDRGNQPQHF.

The chain joins TRBV28 to TRBJ2-7; possibly TRBD1 for D (5 bases). CDR1 MDHEN and CDR2 SYDVKM come from the germline V gene. Trimming pared 3 bases from V and 5 bases from J, leaving 17 bases between. The length of the CDR3 is 15 residues. CDR3 DNA: TGTGCCAGCAGTTTTACCGCCCTCAGGGTTGACGAGCAGTACTTC. Its translation is CASSFTALRVDEQYF. Supplemented by reference TRBV28 and TRBJ2-7, the full variable domain reads DVKVTQSSRYLVKRTGEKVFLECVQDMDHENMFWYRQDPGLGLRLIYFSYDVKMKEKGDIPEGYSVSREKKERFSLILESASTNQTSMYLCASSFTALRVDEQYFGPGTRLTVT.

V gene TRBV5-4 combines with J gene TRBJ2-7; 11 nucleotides align to TRBD1. The CDR3 extends over 15 amino acids. V was clipped by 0 bases and J by 2 bases; unmatched bases: 1. The germline V gene encodes CDR1 SGHNT and CDR2 YYREEE (reference sequence). Written as DNA, the CDR3 is TGTGCCAGCAGCTTGGGGGGACAGGGGGCCTACGAGCAGTACTTC. Amino acid sequence: CASSLGGQGAYEQYF.

The chain uses TRBV6-2 or TRBV6-3 and TRBJ2-7; 9 bases align to TRBD1. CDR1 and CDR2 (germline): MNHEY, SVGEGT. V lost 5 bases to trimming and J lost 4 bases; unmatched junction nucleotides: 9. The CDR3 loop spans 15 amino acids. The CDR3 region has the DNA TGTGCCAGCAGTACTCCGGGACAGGGTCGGTACGAGCAGTACTTC. This encodes CASSTPGQGRYEQYF.

The chain joins TRBV29-1 to TRBJ1-2, with unresolved D. This CDR3 has 14 amino acids. Germline V lookup: CDR1 SQVTM, CDR2 ANQGSEA. Trimming took off 4 bases at V and 3 bases at J, with 15 bases between the two ends. This CDR3 reads CSVVSAGIYYGYTF. DNA of the CDR3: TGCAGCGTTGTTTCTGCCGGTATTTACTATGGCTACACCTTC.

This chain uses TRBV4-1 with TRBJ2-1; D call uncertain. V was trimmed by 3 bases and J by 9 bases, leaving 9 bases between them. The CDR3 has 12 residues. CDR1 and CDR2 (germline): MGHRA, YSYEKL. CDR3 residues: CASSQISGEQFF. The CDR3 DNA reads TGCGCCAGCAGCCAGATCTCGGGTGAGCAGTTCTTC.

This clone was picked up one time. The chain recombines TRBV6-4 with TRBJ2-7, with D tentatively TRBD2 (5 bases). From germline, CDR1 is MRHNA and CDR2 SNTAGT. This CDR3 has 14 amino acids. V was trimmed by 4 bases and J by 3 bases, leaving 13 bases between them. CDR3 nucleotides: TGTGCCAGCAGTGGGGAGCTAGATTGCTACGAGCAGTACTTC. The encoded protein is CASSGELDCYEQYF.

The sample holds one count of this clone. The J gene is TRBJ1-5, the V gene TRBV7-2, with 7 bases matching TRBD1. Trimming at V came to 5 bases and at J to 0 bases, leaving 4 bases not matched to a gene. Per germline, CDR1 SGHTA and CDR2 FQGNSA. The length of the CDR3 is 15 residues. For the CDR3, the DNA is TGTGCCAGCAGCCCATGGACAGGTAGCAATCAGCCCCAGCATTTT. Amino acid sequence: CASSPWTGSNQPQHF.

This clone has a count of ten or more. The J gene is TRBJ1-6, the V gene TRBV6-5; D ambiguous. Germline V lookup: CDR1 MNHEY, CDR2 SVGAGI. The V gene lost 2 bases and the J gene lost 11 bases, with 16 bases spanning the gap. This CDR3 is 15 amino acids long. CDR3 residues: CASSYQMVRRTPLHF. DNA of the CDR3: TGTGCCAGCAGTTACCAGATGGTCAGGCGGACACCCCTCCACTTT.

The V call is TRBV30, the J call TRBJ1-6, with D possibly matching TRBD1 (5 bases). The V and J ends lost 3 bases and 9 bases respectively, with 15 bases between them. CDR1 GTSNPN and CDR2 SVGIG come from the germline V gene (reference sequence). This CDR3 is 14 amino acids long. The CDR3 loop is CAWSLGGNRSPLHF. CDR3 in DNA: TGTGCCTGGAGCTTGGGGGGGAACCGTTCACCCCTCCACTTT.

This clone appeared a single time. This chain's CDR3 is CASSPTFLAGGSETQYF. CDR3 in DNA: TGCGCCAGCAGCCCCACTTTTCTAGCGGGAGGATCAGAGACCCAGTACTTC. The chain is built from TRBV4-1 and TRBJ2-5; 11 nucleotides line up with TRBD2. Germline trimming cut 4 bases from V and 4 bases from J; bases unmatched to any gene: 11. Per germline, CDR1 MGHRA and CDR2 YSYEKL. The CDR3 totals 17 residues.

This chain joins TRBV11-2 and TRBJ2-5, with TRBD1 matching 7 bases. Per the germline V gene, CDR1 is SGHAT and CDR2 is FQNNGV. J lost 0 bases, V lost 4 bases, and 8 bases had no gene match. This CDR3 spans 16 amino acids. Here the CDR3 reads CASSSGQWTDQETQYF. The CDR3 DNA is TGTGCCAGCAGCTCGGGACAGTGGACCGACCAAGAGACCCAGTACTTC.

V and J are TRBV18 and TRBJ1-4, with a possible D match to TRBD1 (6 bases). The CDR3 runs to 14 residues. Looked up from germline, CDR1 is KGHSH and CDR2 is LQKENI. Trimming took off 1 base at V and 8 bases at J, with 11 bases between the two ends. The CDR3 DNA is TGTGCCAGCTCACCACGGGACACTCGGGAAAAACTGTTTTTT. Protein sequence: CASSPRDTREKLFF.

The V gene is TRBV6-5, the J gene TRBJ2-5, with TRBD2 matching 8 bases. CDR1 is MNHEY and CDR2 is SVGAGI in the germline V gene. The CDR3 consists of 13 residues. The V segment lost 7 bases and the J segment 4 bases; nucleotides outside the gene matches: 5. The CDR3 spells CASTFSGVETQYF. The CDR3 region has the DNA TGTGCCAGCACTTTTAGCGGGGTAGAGACCCAGTACTTC.

V gene TRBV7-2 combines with J gene TRBJ2-7; D is perhaps TRBD2 (6 bases). The CDR3 extends over 15 amino acids. Trimming removed 1 base at V and 3 bases at J, with 13 bases between. The germline gives CDR1 SGHTA, CDR2 FQGNSA. CDR3 in DNA: TGTGCCAGCAGCTTAGATTCCGCGGACTACTACGAGCAGTACTTC. Amino acid sequence: CASSLDSADYYEQYF. The variable domain in full, completed from reference TRBV7-2 and TRBJ2-7, reads GAGVSQSPSNKVTEKGKDVELRCDPISGHTALYWYRQSLGQGLEFLIYFQGNSAPDKSGLPSDRFSAERTGGSVSTLTIQRTQQEDSAVYLCASSLDSADYYEQYFGPGTRLTVT.

The rearrangement uses TRBV30 and TRBJ1-2; D is unclear. CDR1 GTSNPN and CDR2 SVGIG come from the germline V gene (reference sequence). Trimming removed 0 bases from V and 7 bases from J, with 12 bases in between. The CDR3 runs 13 residues. The chain's CDR3 is CAWSVQLGSGYTF. CDR3 coding DNA: TGTGCCTGGAGTGTACAACTGGGGAGTGGCTACACCTTC.

As DNA, the CDR3 is TGTGCCAGCAGGTCGGACAGGGCGTTATGGACTGAAGCTTTCTTT. Translating gives CASRSDRALWTEAFF. The chain has TRBV28 and TRBJ1-1, with TRBD1 matching 8 bases. CDR1 and CDR2 (germline): MDHEN, SYDVKM. This CDR3 is 15 amino acids long. V lost 6 bases to trimming and J lost 5 bases; unmatched junction nucleotides: 11.

The chain joins TRBV3-1 (or the pseudogene TRBV3-2) to TRBJ1-6, with D possibly being TRBD1 (5 bases). This CDR3 is 16 amino acids long. CDR1 and CDR2 from the germline V gene are LGHDT and YNNKEL (reference sequence). V was trimmed by 4 bases and J by 7 bases, leaving 17 bases between them. In nucleotides, the CDR3 is TGTGCCAGCAGCCCCCAAAGGTACAGGCCGAATTCACCCCTCCACTTT. Protein product: CASSPQRYRPNSPLHF.

V and J are TRBV29-1 and TRBJ2-6; 8 nucleotides agree with TRBD2. V shed 7 bases and J 0 bases; nucleotides not matched to a gene: 8. Germline V gene lookup returns CDR1 SQVTM and CDR2 ANQGSEA. CDR3 length: 16 residues. The chain's CDR3 is CSAVAGKDSGANVLTF. The CDR3 DNA follows: TGCAGCGCCGTAGCGGGGAAAGACTCTGGGGCCAACGTCCTGACTTTC.